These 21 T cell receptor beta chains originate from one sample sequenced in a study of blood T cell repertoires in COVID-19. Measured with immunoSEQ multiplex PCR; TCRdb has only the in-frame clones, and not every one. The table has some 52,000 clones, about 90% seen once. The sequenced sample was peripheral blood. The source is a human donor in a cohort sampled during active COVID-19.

The CDR3: CASSRTGGRETQYF. CDR3 bases: TGCGCCAGCAGCCGTACAGGGGGCCGAGAGACCCAGTACTTC. The chain joins TRBV5-1 to TRBJ2-5; TRBD1 matches 9 bases. The CDR3 has 14 amino acids. The ends lost 4 bases at V and 4 bases at J; junction bases unmatched: 5. CDR1 SGHRS and CDR2 YFSETQ come from the germline V gene.

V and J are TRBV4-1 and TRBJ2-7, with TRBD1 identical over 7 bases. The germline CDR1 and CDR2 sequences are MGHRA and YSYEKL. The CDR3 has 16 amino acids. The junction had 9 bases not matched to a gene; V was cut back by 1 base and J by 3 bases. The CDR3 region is CASSQGPGQSLYEQYF. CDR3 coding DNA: TGCGCCAGCAGCCAAGGTCCGGGACAGAGTCTCTACGAGCAGTACTTC.

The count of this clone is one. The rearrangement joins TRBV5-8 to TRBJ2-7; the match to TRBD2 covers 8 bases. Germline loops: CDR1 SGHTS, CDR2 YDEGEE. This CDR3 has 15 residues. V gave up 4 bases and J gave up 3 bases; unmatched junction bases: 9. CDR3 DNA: TGTGCCAGCAGCACGGGACTAGAAAGTAACTACGAGCAGTACTTC. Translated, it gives CASSTGLESNYEQYF. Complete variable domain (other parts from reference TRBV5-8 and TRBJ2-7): EAGVTQSPTHLIKTRGQQATLRCSPISGHTSVYWYQQALGLGLQFLLWYDEGEERNRGNFPPRFSGRQFPNYSSELNVNALELEDSALYLCASSTGLESNYEQYFGPGTRLTVT.

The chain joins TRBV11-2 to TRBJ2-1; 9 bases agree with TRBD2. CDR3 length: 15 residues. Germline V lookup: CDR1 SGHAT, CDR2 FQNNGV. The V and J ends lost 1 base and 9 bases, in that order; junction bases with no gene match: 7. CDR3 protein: CASSLGSGRYFEQFF. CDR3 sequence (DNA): TGTGCCAGCAGCTTAGGGAGCGGGAGGTACTTTGAGCAGTTCTTC.

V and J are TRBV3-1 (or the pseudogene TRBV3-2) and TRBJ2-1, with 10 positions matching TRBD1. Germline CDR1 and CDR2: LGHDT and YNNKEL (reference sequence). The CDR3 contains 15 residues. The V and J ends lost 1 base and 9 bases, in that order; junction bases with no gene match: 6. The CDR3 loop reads CASSQGQGAHGEQFF. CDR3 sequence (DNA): TGTGCCAGCAGCCAAGGACAGGGGGCGCACGGTGAGCAGTTCTTC.

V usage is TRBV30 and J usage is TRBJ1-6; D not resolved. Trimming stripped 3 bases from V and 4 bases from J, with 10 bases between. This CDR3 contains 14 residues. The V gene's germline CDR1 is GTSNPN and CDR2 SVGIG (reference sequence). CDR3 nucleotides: TGTGCCTGGAGGGACGGGGAGTATAATTCACCCCTCCACTTT. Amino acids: CAWRDGEYNSPLHF.

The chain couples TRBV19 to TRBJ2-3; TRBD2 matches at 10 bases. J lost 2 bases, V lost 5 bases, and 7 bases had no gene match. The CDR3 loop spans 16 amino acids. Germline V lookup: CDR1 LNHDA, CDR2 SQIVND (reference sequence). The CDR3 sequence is CASSRGLAADTDTQYF. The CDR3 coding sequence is TGTGCCAGTAGTCGCGGACTAGCGGCCGACACAGATACGCAGTATTTT.

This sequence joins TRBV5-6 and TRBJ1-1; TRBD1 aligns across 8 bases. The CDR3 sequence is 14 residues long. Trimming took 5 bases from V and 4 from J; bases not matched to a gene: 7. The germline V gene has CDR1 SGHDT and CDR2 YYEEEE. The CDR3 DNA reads TGTGCCAGCAGATCACAGGGGGTGGGCACTGAAGCTTTCTTT. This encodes CASRSQGVGTEAFF.

CDR3 coding DNA: TGTGCCAGCAGTCCTTTACAGGGGCACGAGCAGTACTTC. Protein sequence: CASSPLQGHEQYF. This sequence joins TRBV2 and TRBJ2-7; TRBD1 aligns across 7 bases. The J segment lost 5 bases and the V segment lost 5 bases, leaving 6 bases of the junction unmatched. CDR3 length equals 13 residues. Germline V gene data show CDR1 as SNHLY and CDR2 as FYNNEI. Full variable domain (missing parts from reference TRBV2 and TRBJ2-7): EPEVTQTPSHQVTQMGQEVILRCVPISNHLYFYWYRQILGQKVEFLVSFYNNEISEKSEIFDDQFSVERPDGSNFTLKIRSTKLEDSAMYFCASSPLQGHEQYFGPGTRLTVT.

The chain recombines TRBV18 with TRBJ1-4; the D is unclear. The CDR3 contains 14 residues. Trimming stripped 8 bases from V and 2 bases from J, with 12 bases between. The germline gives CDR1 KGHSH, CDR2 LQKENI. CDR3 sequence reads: CASQERWTNEKLFF. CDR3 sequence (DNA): TGTGCCAGCCAGGAGCGGTGGACTAATGAAAAACTGTTTTTT. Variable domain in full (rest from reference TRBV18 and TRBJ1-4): NAGVMQNPRHLVRRRGQEARLRCSPMKGHSHVYWYRQLPEEGLKFMVYLQKENIIDESGMPKERFSAEFPKEGPSILRIQQVVRGDSAAYFCASQERWTNEKLFFGSGTQLSVL.

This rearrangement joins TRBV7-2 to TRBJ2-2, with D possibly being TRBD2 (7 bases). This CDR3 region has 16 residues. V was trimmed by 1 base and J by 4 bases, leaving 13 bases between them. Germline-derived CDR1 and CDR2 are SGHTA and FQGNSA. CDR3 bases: TGTGCCAGCAGCTTAGTAGGGGGGAGGGGCACCGGGGAGCTGTTTTTT. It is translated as CASSLVGGRGTGELFF.

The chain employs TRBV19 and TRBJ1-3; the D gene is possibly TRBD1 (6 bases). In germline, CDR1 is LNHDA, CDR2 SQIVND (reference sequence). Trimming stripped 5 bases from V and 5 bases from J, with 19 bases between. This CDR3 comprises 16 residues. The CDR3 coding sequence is TGTGCCAGTAGTTCCCCCGGGACAACATTGAGAAACACCATATATTTT. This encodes CASSSPGTTLRNTIYF.

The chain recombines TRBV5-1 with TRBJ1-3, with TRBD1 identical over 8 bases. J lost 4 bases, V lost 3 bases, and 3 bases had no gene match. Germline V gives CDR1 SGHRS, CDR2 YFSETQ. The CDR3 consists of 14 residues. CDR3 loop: CASSSDREGNTIYF. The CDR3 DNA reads TGCGCCAGCAGCTCGGACAGGGAGGGAAACACCATATATTTT. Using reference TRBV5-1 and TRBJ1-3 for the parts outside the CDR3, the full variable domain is KAGVTQTPRYLIKTRGQQVTLSCSPISGHRSVSWYQQTPGQGLQFLFEYFSETQRNKGNFPGRFSGRQFSNSRSEMNVSTLELGDSALYLCASSSDREGNTIYFGEGSWLTVV.

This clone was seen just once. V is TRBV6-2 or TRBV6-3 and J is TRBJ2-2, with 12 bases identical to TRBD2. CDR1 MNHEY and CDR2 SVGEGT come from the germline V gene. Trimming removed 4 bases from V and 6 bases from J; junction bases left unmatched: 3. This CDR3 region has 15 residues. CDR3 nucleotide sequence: TGTGCCAGCAGTTTGACTAGCGGGAGTGCCGGGGAGCTGTTTTTT. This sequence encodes CASSLTSGSAGELFF.

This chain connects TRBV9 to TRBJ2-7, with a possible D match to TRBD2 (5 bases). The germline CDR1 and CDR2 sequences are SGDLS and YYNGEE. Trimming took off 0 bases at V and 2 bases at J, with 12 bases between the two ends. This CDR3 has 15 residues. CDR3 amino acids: CASSVDAGLTYEQYF. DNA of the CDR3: TGTGCCAGCAGCGTAGATGCGGGCCTGACCTACGAGCAGTACTTC.

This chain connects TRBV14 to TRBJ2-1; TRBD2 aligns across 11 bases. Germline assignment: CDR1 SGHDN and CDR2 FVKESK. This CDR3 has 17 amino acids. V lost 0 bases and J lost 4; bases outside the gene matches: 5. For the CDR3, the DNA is TGTGCCAGCAGCCAAGATTATGGGACTAGCGGATACAATGAGCAGTTCTTC. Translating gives CASSQDYGTSGYNEQFF.

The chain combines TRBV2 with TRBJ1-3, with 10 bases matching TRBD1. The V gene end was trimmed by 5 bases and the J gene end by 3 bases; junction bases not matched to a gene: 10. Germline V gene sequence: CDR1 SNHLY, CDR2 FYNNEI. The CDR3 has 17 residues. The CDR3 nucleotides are TGTGCCAGCAGTCCCCGACAGGGGGCGCAGGGTGGAAACACCATATATTTT. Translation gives CASSPRQGAQGGNTIYF. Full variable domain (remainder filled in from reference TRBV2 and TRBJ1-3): EPEVTQTPSHQVTQMGQEVILRCVPISNHLYFYWYRQILGQKVEFLVSFYNNEISEKSEIFDDQFSVERPDGSNFTLKIRSTKLEDSAMYFCASSPRQGAQGGNTIYFGEGSWLTVV.

The DNA for the CDR3 is TGTGCCAGCAGTTCGACATACAATGAGCAGTTCTTC. Translated, it gives CASSSTYNEQFF. The genes are TRBV6-5 and TRBJ2-1; D not resolved. There are 12 residues in the CDR3. V was shortened by 4 bases and J by 4 bases, with 5 bases between the two germline ends. CDR1 is MNHEY and CDR2 is SVGAGI in the germline V gene.

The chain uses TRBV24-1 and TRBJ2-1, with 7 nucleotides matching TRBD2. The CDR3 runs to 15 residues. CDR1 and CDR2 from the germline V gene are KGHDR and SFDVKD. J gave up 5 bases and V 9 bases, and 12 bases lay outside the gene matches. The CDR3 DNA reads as TGTGCCACCGGCCCGGCGTGGGCGGGAGACAATGAGCAGTTCTTC. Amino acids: CATGPAWAGDNEQFF.

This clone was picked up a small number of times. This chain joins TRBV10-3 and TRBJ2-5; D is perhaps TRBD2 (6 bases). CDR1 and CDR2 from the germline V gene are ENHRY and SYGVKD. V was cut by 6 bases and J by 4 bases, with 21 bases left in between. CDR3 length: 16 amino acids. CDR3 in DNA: TGTGCCATCAGCGGGATAGCGGAAGGTTTATTAGAGACCCAGTACTTC. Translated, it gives CAISGIAEGLLETQYF.

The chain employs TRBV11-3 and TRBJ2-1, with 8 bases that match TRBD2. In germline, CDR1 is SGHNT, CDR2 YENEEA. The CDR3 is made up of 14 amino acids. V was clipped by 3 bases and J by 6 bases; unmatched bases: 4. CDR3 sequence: CASSFTGTSNEQFF. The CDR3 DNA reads TGTGCCAGCAGCTTTACCGGGACTAGCAATGAGCAGTTCTTC.